This entry is about one TCR beta chain. The antigen is not known. This sample is part of a study of CD8 T cells in ankylosing spondylitis. Broader study findings: The study identified a TCR beta motif of eight highly homologous variants that appeared characteristic of ankylosing spondylitis blood.

V shed 2 bases and J shed 6 bases, with 7 bases lying between them. The CDR3 is made up of 13 amino acids. CDR1 and CDR2 from the germline V gene are MNHEY and SVGAGI. TCRdb reprocessed the 5' RACE reads with MiXCR, giving one entry per CDR3 protein. The sample consists of 650,000 to 800,000 distinct CDR3 sequences, 19% of them appearing once. This receptor was identified in a male donor with ankylosing spondylitis. What was sequenced was blood, either unsorted or a sorted T cell fraction (not recorded which). This chain joins TRBV6-5 and TRBJ2-2; D gene uncertain. CDR3 DNA sequence: TGTGCCAGCAGTTACCCTGTGGCCGGGGAGCTGTTTTTT. It yields the protein CASSYPVAGELFF.